Following are 18 T cell receptor beta chains from one sample sequenced in a study of blood T cell repertoires in COVID-19. The assay was immunoSEQ multiplex PCR, and TCRdb's table has in-frame clones only and misses some. Of 300,000 to 400,000 clones listed, approximately 88% are singletons. The material sequenced was PBMCs or T cells enriched from blood (not recorded which). All receptors derive from a woman in her 30s with acute COVID-19.

This clone was detected a few times. J is TRBJ2-3 and V is TRBV27; D may be TRBD2 (6 bases). CDR3 length equals 15 residues. CDR1 is MNHEY and CDR2 is SMNVEV in the germline V gene (reference sequence). Trimming pared 6 bases from V and 2 bases from J, leaving 15 bases between. CDR3 DNA sequence: TGTGCCAGCAGCCTAAGAGGGCGGGACACAGATACGCAGTATTTT. Translation gives CASSLRGRDTDTQYF.

About this clone: A much larger clone is a single base away; this may be a read error. The same CDR3 also results from other DNA sequences found in this sample. The chain links TRBV7-2 to TRBJ2-7; 9 positions match TRBD1. V gave up 5 bases and J gave up 2 bases; unmatched junction bases: 4. The CDR3 covers 14 residues. From germline, CDR1 is SGHTA and CDR2 FQGNSA. CDR3 nucleotide sequence: TGTGCCAGCAGCCCGCGGACAGGGGCCTACGAGCAGTACTTC. This codes for CASSPRTGAYEQYF.

The V call is TRBV10-1, the J call TRBJ2-2; a possible D gene is TRBD1 (6 bases). Germline CDR1 reads WNHNN; CDR2 reads SYGVQD (reference sequence). The CDR3 consists of 14 residues. Trimming stripped 6 bases from V and 0 bases from J, with 8 bases between. CDR3 residues: CASRNRANTGELFF. For the CDR3, the DNA is TGCGCCAGCAGGAACAGGGCGAACACCGGGGAGCTGTTTTTT.

This chain uses TRBV12-3 or TRBV12-4 with TRBJ1-2; D may be TRBD1 (6 bases). Trimming shortened V by 7 bases and J by 4 bases, and 13 bases separated the two germline ends. The CDR3 runs 13 residues. This CDR3 reads CASTNRVSYGYTF. The CDR3 DNA follows: TGTGCCAGCACGAACAGGGTGAGCTATGGCTACACCTTC.

The chain links TRBV5-1 to TRBJ2-6; D unresolved. Germline CDR1 and CDR2: SGHRS and YFSETQ. Trimming took 2 bases from V and 0 from J, leaving 6 bases between them. CDR3 length: 15 amino acids. CDR3 protein: CASSFKISGANVLTF. As DNA, the CDR3 is TGCGCCAGCAGCTTTAAAATCTCTGGGGCCAACGTCCTGACTTTC.

The rearrangement links TRBV24-1 to TRBJ2-7, with 10 bases aligning to TRBD1. CDR3 length equals 15 residues. V trimming: 3 bases; J trimming: 7 bases; junction bases outside the gene matches: 8. The germline V gene encodes CDR1 KGHDR and CDR2 SFDVKD. The CDR3 here is CATSDPGQGLGEQYF. The DNA for the CDR3 is TGTGCCACCAGTGATCCGGGACAGGGGTTGGGAGAGCAGTACTTC.

The CDR3 sequence is CASSLERGGNSPLHF. The CDR3 DNA sequence: TGTGCCAGCAGCCTAGAGAGAGGCGGTAATTCACCCCTCCACTTT. The chain employs TRBV14 and TRBJ1-6, with D unclear. The length of the CDR3 is 15 residues. Between the trimmed V and J ends, which lost 4 bases and 6 bases, there was a span of 13 bases. Germline-derived CDR1 and CDR2 are SGHDN and FVKESK.

The chain uses TRBV7-8 and TRBJ1-4; no firm D call. CDR3 length equals 15 residues. The germline V and J ends were trimmed by 1 base and 0 bases, with 6 bases remaining between them. Per the germline V gene, CDR1 is SGHVS and CDR2 is FQNEAQ. The CDR3 bases are TGTGCCAGCAGCTTAGGGGCCTCAACTAATGAAAAACTGTTTTTT. Translation: CASSLGASTNEKLFF.

The CDR3 DNA reads TGTGCCAGTAGTTACTCAGGGGAGAGCTCCTACGAGCAGTACTTC. It translates to CASSYSGESSYEQYF. The chain employs TRBV19 and TRBJ2-7; a weak D match, TRBD1 (6 bases). The CDR3 sequence is 15 residues long. Germline V gene data show CDR1 as LNHDA and CDR2 as SQIVND (reference sequence). V gave up 5 bases and J gave up 0 bases, with 14 bases separating them.

In DNA, the CDR3 is TGCGCCAGCAGCCAAGAGGACCCCTCCCGGACAGCAAGGCTTTACGAGCAGTACTTC. Translation: CASSQEDPSRTARLYEQYF. This chain uses TRBV4-1 with TRBJ2-7; perhaps TRBD1 as D (6 bases). The CDR3 loop spans 19 amino acids. Germline V gene lookup returns CDR1 MGHRA and CDR2 YSYEKL. V dropped 0 bases and J dropped 4 bases, with 25 bases sitting between them.

The rearrangement links TRBV4-2 to TRBJ2-6, with D possibly being TRBD1 (6 bases). The CDR3 length is 16 residues. Germline V gene sequence: CDR1 LGHNA, CDR2 YNFKEQ. The germline V and J ends were trimmed by 1 base and 0 bases, with 7 bases remaining between them. This CDR3 is CASSQGGGSGANVLTF. The DNA of the CDR3 is TGTGCCAGCAGCCAAGGAGGGGGCTCTGGGGCCAACGTCCTGACTTTC.

This chain uses TRBV6-1 with TRBJ1-2; D perhaps matches TRBD1 (5 bases). The V gene's germline CDR1 is MNHNS and CDR2 SASEGT. The CDR3 spans 18 residues. Trimming cost V 2 bases and J 4 bases, with 23 bases left between them. The CDR3 sequence is CASSERDPTEPNLYGYTF. CDR3 nucleotide sequence: TGTGCCAGCAGTGAACGAGATCCGACAGAACCAAACCTCTATGGCTACACCTTC.

This clone showed up many times. The chain couples TRBV21-1 to TRBJ1-5; the DNA was not used to check the table's D call, TRBD1. TRBV21-1 is a pseudogene locus. The CDR3 sequence is 12 residues long. The CDR3 DNA sequence: TGTGCCAGCAGCAGCAGGGATCAGCCCCAGCATTTT. This encodes CASSSRDQPQHF.

This chain joins TRBV10-3 and TRBJ2-1; 12 nucleotides agree with TRBD2. The CDR3 runs to 12 residues. Germline assignment: CDR1 ENHRY and CDR2 SYGVKD. Trimming at V came to 7 bases and at J to 10 bases, leaving 2 bases not matched to a gene. The CDR3 is CAITGLAGEQFF. The CDR3 DNA follows: TGTGCCATCACCGGACTAGCGGGGGAGCAGTTCTTC.

J is TRBJ2-7 and V is TRBV10-3, with D possibly matching TRBD1 (6 bases). The germline V gene has CDR1 ENHRY and CDR2 SYGVKD. The CDR3 is made up of 13 amino acids. V shed 3 bases and J shed 5 bases, with 11 bases lying between them. The CDR3 loop reads CAISENRADEQYF. The CDR3 region has the DNA TGTGCCATCAGTGAAAACAGGGCGGACGAGCAGTACTTC.

This chain joins TRBV7-3 and TRBJ2-7; D gene unclear. CDR3 length: 13 amino acids. The germline V gene has CDR1 SGHTA and CDR2 FQGTGA. V dropped 3 bases and J dropped 1 base, with 7 bases sitting between them. CDR3 DNA sequence: TGTGCCAGCAGCTTTCCCGTATCCTACGAGCAGTACTTC. Amino acids: CASSFPVSYEQYF.

This chain connects TRBV6-5 to TRBJ1-2, with D uncertain. Trimming shortened V by 0 bases and J by 1 base, and 12 bases separated the two germline ends. CDR3 length equals 16 residues. In germline, CDR1 is MNHEY, CDR2 SVGAGI. The CDR3 loop reads CASSYSRGKSNYGYTF. The CDR3 bases are TGTGCCAGCAGTTACTCTCGAGGGAAGAGTAACTATGGCTACACCTTC.

The rearrangement links TRBV2 to TRBJ2-3, with 12 bases identical to TRBD2. V was clipped by 2 bases and J by 2 bases; unmatched bases: 2. The germline CDR1 and CDR2 sequences are SNHLY and FYNNEI. This CDR3 spans 16 amino acids. The CDR3 loop is CASSELAGGLTDTQYF. The DNA of the CDR3 is TGTGCCAGCAGTGAACTAGCGGGGGGGCTCACAGATACGCAGTATTTT. The whole variable domain, filled in from reference TRBV2 and TRBJ2-3, reads EPEVTQTPSHQVTQMGQEVILRCVPISNHLYFYWYRQILGQKVEFLVSFYNNEISEKSEIFDDQFSVERPDGSNFTLKIRSTKLEDSAMYFCASSELAGGLTDTQYFGPGTRLTVL.